Presented here are 10 T cell receptor beta chains from one specimen sequenced in a study of cytomegalovirus exposure and HLA in healthy donors. Primers: 60 Vbeta forward and 13 Jbeta reverse. Repertoires were generated with immunoSEQ multiplex PCR, while TCRdb's copy carries only in-frame clones and drops some. Of 150,000 to 200,000 clones in the sample, about 88% are singletons; the top ten hold just under 2%. The sample consisted of PBMCs. All receptors derive from a woman aged 18-29 years in good health and CMV-seronegative.

The J gene is TRBJ1-1, the V gene TRBV6-1, with 9 bases matching TRBD1. There are 14 residues in the CDR3. Per the germline V gene, CDR1 is MNHNS and CDR2 is SASEGT. V was clipped by 4 bases and J by 4 bases; unmatched bases: 4. This CDR3 is CASSATTGGTEAFF. Written as DNA, the CDR3 is TGTGCCAGCAGTGCCACGACAGGGGGCACTGAAGCTTTCTTT.

This chain connects TRBV5-1 to TRBJ1-2, with TRBD1 identical over 9 bases. After removal of 2 bases from V and 8 bases from J, the junction contained 7 bases not matched to a gene. CDR1 SGHRS and CDR2 YFSETQ come from the germline V gene. The CDR3 contains 14 residues. CDR3 coding DNA: TGCGCCAGCAGCTTTCAACAGGGGGCAGGAGGCTACACCTTC. It encodes CASSFQQGAGGYTF.

The chain carries TRBV7-6 and TRBJ2-6, with D possibly TRBD1 on 6 matching bases. The CDR3 sequence is 17 residues long. V shed 5 bases and J shed 4 bases, with 18 bases lying between them. Germline CDR1 reads SGHVS; CDR2 reads FNYEAQ. In DNA form, the CDR3 reads TGTGCCAGCAGCCCTGCCACAGGGTTGTCCGGGGCCAACGTCCTGACTTTC. It encodes CASSPATGLSGANVLTF.

The gene calls are TRBV28 and TRBJ1-1, with D tentatively TRBD1 (6 bases). The CDR3 extends over 14 amino acids. Germline V lookup: CDR1 MDHEN, CDR2 SYDVKM. V was trimmed by 6 bases and J by 1 base, leaving 12 bases between them. In nucleotides, the CDR3 is TGTGCCAGCAGCCCCTTGGACAGGAACACTGAAGCTTTCTTT. It codes for CASSPLDRNTEAFF.

The chain is built from TRBV7-9 and TRBJ2-5, with D perhaps TRBD1 (6 bases). CDR3 length: 15 residues. In germline, CDR1 is SEHNR, CDR2 FQNEAQ (reference sequence). The V end was cut by 5 bases, the J end by 6 bases, with 19 bases between. The CDR3 here is CASSLQGIGGQTQYF. The CDR3 DNA reads as TGTGCCAGCAGCCTGCAGGGGATTGGGGGACAGACCCAGTACTTC.

CDR3 sequence: CASTNPTNYGYTF. The DNA of the CDR3 is TGTGCCAGCACGAATCCTACTAACTATGGCTACACCTTC. The V gene is TRBV19, the J gene TRBJ1-2, with no clear D. Germline V lookup: CDR1 LNHDA, CDR2 SQIVND (reference sequence). V was cut by 9 bases and J by 0 bases, with 11 bases left in between. CDR3 length: 13 residues.

In its sample, this clone was seen once. The chain links TRBV5-4 to TRBJ1-1; a weak D match, TRBD1 (5 bases). The CDR3 length is 15 residues. Germline V lookup: CDR1 SGHNT, CDR2 YYREEE (reference sequence). Trimming shortened V by 10 bases and J by 2 bases, and 21 bases separated the two germline ends. This chain's CDR3 is CAAEALDTINTEAFF. Here the CDR3 DNA reads TGTGCCGCCGAAGCATTGGACACCATAAACACTGAAGCTTTCTTT.

The chain is built from TRBV7-9 and TRBJ2-1, with D possibly TRBD1 on 6 matching bases. The CDR3 spans 16 residues. Between the trimmed V and J ends, which lost 5 bases and 7 bases, there was a span of 21 bases. Germline loops: CDR1 SEHNR, CDR2 FQNEAQ (reference sequence). The CDR3 sequence: CASSPLGGSTDNEQFF. CDR3 sequence (DNA): TGTGCCAGCAGCCCTCTAGGGGGATCGACGGATAATGAGCAGTTCTTC.

The chain links TRBV7-9 to TRBJ2-1; the match to TRBD1 covers 7 bases. The CDR3 has 15 amino acids. The V and J ends lost 5 bases and 6 bases, in that order; junction bases with no gene match: 10. Germline CDR1 reads SEHNR; CDR2 reads FQNEAQ (reference sequence). This CDR3 is CASSPNTQGVNEQFF. The CDR3, as DNA: TGTGCCAGCAGCCCTAACACCCAGGGGGTCAATGAGCAGTTCTTC.

CDR3 loop: CSVARTGGHSRGDEQFF. Here the CDR3 DNA reads TGCAGCGTTGCCCGAACAGGGGGCCATTCTAGAGGCGATGAGCAGTTCTTC. This rearrangement joins TRBV29-1 to TRBJ2-1; TRBD1 matches 9 bases. V trimming: 4 bases; J trimming: 8 bases; junction bases outside the gene matches: 18. Germline CDR1 SQVTM, CDR2 ANQGSEA. This CDR3 is built from 17 residues.